This T cell receptor beta chain originates from a study of T cell responses to AZD1222 COVID-19 vaccine. Points on this clone: No antigen is known for it.

Whole-study results and caveats: At baseline, seropositivity was found in only a handful of AZD1222 recipients.

Sequencing used immunoSEQ multiplex PCR; TCRdb keeps in-frame clones, though not all of them. The table shows 110,000 to 150,000 clones, with 70% to 90% occurring only once. The CDR3 is made up of 14 amino acids. Losses at the gene ends were 2 bases for V and 1 base for J; bases not matched to a gene: 2. Germline V gene lookup returns CDR1 SGDLS and CDR2 YYNGEE. This chain uses TRBV9 with TRBJ2-5; 7 bases match TRBD1. The TCR was taken from an adult who received the AZD1222 COVID-19 vaccine. The sequencing here drew on peripheral blood, taken 28 days after the second AZD1222 dose. For the CDR3, the DNA is TGTGCCAGCAGCGTTGCAGGGGGCCAAGAGACCCAGTACTTC. It yields the protein CASSVAGGQETQYF.